The next 5 T cell receptor beta chains were all read from a single sample in a study of T cells after posttransplantation cyclophosphamide. The protocol was immunoSEQ multiplex PCR, while the TCRdb copy is restricted to in-frame clones and leaves out a portion. This repertoire holds about 37,000 clones, and none appear only once. Sample: PBMCs. These receptors all stem from a man aged 25-45 years in good health and a related stem cell transplant donor.

This clone was detected many times. The chain links TRBV4-1 to TRBJ1-1, with D possibly TRBD1 on 6 matching bases. Between the trimmed V and J ends, which lost 1 base and 3 bases, there was a span of 15 bases. The CDR3 is 16 amino acids. The V gene's germline CDR1 is MGHRA and CDR2 YSYEKL. The CDR3 bases are TGCGCCAGCAGCCAAGTTCCCACAGGGATAGACACTGAAGCTTTCTTT. This codes for CASSQVPTGIDTEAFF.

This clone has ten or more counts. The chain employs TRBV27 and TRBJ2-7; the match to TRBD2 covers 8 bases. The CDR3 spans 15 residues. Germline V gives CDR1 MNHEY, CDR2 SMNVEV (reference sequence). The junction had 3 bases not matched to a gene; V was cut back by 0 bases and J by 2 bases. As DNA, the CDR3 is TGTGCCAGCAGTTTATCAGCGGGGGAAGCCTACGAGCAGTACTTC. Protein product: CASSLSAGEAYEQYF.

This clone was counted only a few times. This rearrangement joins TRBV9 to TRBJ1-1; 8 bases are a match to TRBD1. Per germline, CDR1 SGDLS and CDR2 YYNGEE. The CDR3 loop spans 15 amino acids. After removal of 0 bases from V and 5 bases from J, the junction contained 6 bases not matched to a gene. The CDR3 protein is CASSVGSGGWTEAFF. CDR3 coding DNA: TGTGCCAGCAGCGTAGGATCAGGGGGCTGGACTGAAGCTTTCTTT.

This clone occurred many times. This sequence joins TRBV28 and TRBJ2-2; a possible D gene is TRBD1 (6 bases). The CDR3 has 12 amino acids. Germline values: CDR1 MDHEN, CDR2 SYDVKM. Trimming left V 5 bases short and J 6 bases short, with 7 bases between. CDR3 sequence: CASSTGPGELFF. In DNA, the CDR3 is TGTGCCAGCAGTACAGGGCCCGGGGAGCTGTTTTTT.

This clone has a count of ten or more. The chain is built from TRBV12-3 or TRBV12-4 and TRBJ2-3, with D possibly matching TRBD2 (7 bases). With 1 base removed from V and 13 bases from J, the gap between germline ends came to 18 bases. CDR3 length: 14 amino acids. CDR3 sequence (DNA): TGTGCCAGCAGTTTAGACGGGGGGCTCGTAAGGAAGTATTTT. Encoded protein: CASSLDGGLVRKYF.